This note documents a single T cell receptor (beta chain) sequence. The entry originates in a study of T cell responses to AZD1222 COVID-19 vaccine. TCRdb's copy holds only in-frame clones and misses some; the assay was immunoSEQ multiplex PCR. In the table there are about 150,000 clones, about 85% of which are singletons. CDR1 SEHNR and CDR2 FQNEAQ come from the germline V gene (reference sequence). The germline V and J ends were trimmed by 1 base and 5 bases, with 11 bases remaining between them. The CDR3 runs 14 residues. J is TRBJ1-1 and V is TRBV7-9; no reliable D call. The input for sequencing was peripheral blood, taken on day 0 of AZD1222 vaccination. This receptor was taken from an adult in good health. The CDR3 coding sequence is TGTGCCAGCAGCTTAGTAATGGGAGGGACTGAAGCTTTCTTT. Its protein product is CASSLVMGGTEAFF.